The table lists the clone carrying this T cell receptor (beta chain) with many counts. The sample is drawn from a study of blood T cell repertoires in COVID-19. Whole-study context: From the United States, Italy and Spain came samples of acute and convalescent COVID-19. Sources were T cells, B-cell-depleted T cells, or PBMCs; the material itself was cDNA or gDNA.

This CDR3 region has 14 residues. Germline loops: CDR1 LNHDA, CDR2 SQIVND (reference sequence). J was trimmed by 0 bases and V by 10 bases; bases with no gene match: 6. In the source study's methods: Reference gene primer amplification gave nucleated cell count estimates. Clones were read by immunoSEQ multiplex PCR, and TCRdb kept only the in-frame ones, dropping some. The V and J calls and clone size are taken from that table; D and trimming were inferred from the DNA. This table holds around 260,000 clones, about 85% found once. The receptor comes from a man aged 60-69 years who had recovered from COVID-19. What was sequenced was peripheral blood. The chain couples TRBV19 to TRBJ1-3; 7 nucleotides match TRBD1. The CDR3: CATRQGHSGNTIYF. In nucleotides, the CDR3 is TGTGCCACCAGACAGGGCCACTCTGGAAACACCATATATTTT.